The rows below give T cell receptor beta chains drawn from one sample of a study of blood T cell repertoires in COVID-19. Generated by immunoSEQ multiplex PCR, the TCRdb table keeps only in-frame clones and is missing some. Of around 50,000 clones in the sample, 82% were seen once. Sequenced sample: peripheral blood. The source is a woman aged 55-69 years with acute or convalescent COVID-19. CDR3s include the opening cysteine and the closing phenylalanine or tryptophan. A D gene is named only where the DNA matches it firmly. Clone size is shown for a subset of rows, as once, few, many or a class of expanded clone.

cdr3_aa cdr3_nt j_call cdr3_length d_call clone_size v_call
CAISESAGLIQETQYF TGTGCCATCAGTGAGTCAGCAGGGCTTATCCAAGAGACCCAGTACTTC TRBJ2-5 16 - - TRBV10-3
CASSPGKGGSSNQPQHF TGTGCCAGCAGTCCCGGAAAGGGGGGGAGCAGCAATCAGCCCCAGCATTTT TRBJ1-5 17 - - TRBV6-6
CSAGRGAPYGYTF TGCAGCGCTGGGCGGGGGGCTCCCTATGGCTACACCTTC TRBJ1-2 13 - - TRBV29-1
CASSANGGAGYNEQFF TGTGCCAGCAGCGCCAACGGGGGTGCTGGCTACAATGAGCAGTTCTTC TRBJ2-1 16 - - TRBV9
CASSQRLAGEETQYF TGTGCCAGCAGCCAAAGACTAGCGGGGGAAGAGACCCAGTACTTC TRBJ2-5 15 TRBD2 - TRBV3-1/TRBV3-2
CASSLIKGANQPQHF TGTGCCAGCAGTTTGATTAAAGGGGCCAATCAGCCCCAGCATTTT TRBJ1-5 15 - - TRBV27
CASSQARGTEAFF TGTGCCAGCAGCCAAGCCCGCGGGACTGAAGCTTTCTTT TRBJ1-1 13 - - TRBV4-2
CASSPFPEKLFF TGTGCCAGCTCACCCTTCCCTGAAAAACTGTTTTTT TRBJ1-4 12 - - TRBV18
CASSLFSIGLVGNEQFF TGTGCCAGCAGTTTATTCTCGATAGGACTAGTCGGGAATGAGCAGTTCTTC TRBJ2-1 17 TRBD2 - TRBV27
CASSPTPGSGSYEQYF TGTGCCAGCAGCCCAACCCCGGGGAGTGGCTCCTACGAGCAGTACTTC TRBJ2-7 16 - - TRBV11-3
CASTPTVSGNTIYF TGTGCCAGCACCCCGACAGTCTCTGGAAACACCATATATTTT TRBJ1-3 14 - - TRBV3-1/TRBV3-2
CASSSGTGPNF TGTGCCAGTAGTTCAGGGACAGGTCCCAACTTC TRBJ1-2 11 TRBD1 - TRBV19
CASSPLGGGPHEQYF TGTGCCAGCAGCCCTTTAGGCGGGGGGCCCCACGAGCAGTACTTC TRBJ2-7 15 TRBD2 - TRBV14
CASSHVGGTGAFF TGTGCCAGCAGCCACGTTGGTGGGACAGGGGCTTTCTTT TRBJ1-1 13 TRBD1 - TRBV14
CASSYPVPNTEAFF TGTGCCAGCAGTTACCCGGTCCCGAACACTGAAGCTTTCTTT TRBJ1-1 14 - once TRBV6-2/TRBV6-3
CASSSGLNTEAFF TGTGCCAGTAGTTCAGGGCTGAACACTGAAGCTTTCTTT TRBJ1-1 13 - few TRBV19
CASKRDTVYGYTF TGTGCCAGTAAAAGGGACACAGTTTATGGCTACACCTTC TRBJ1-2 13 - - TRBV7-2
CASRRTGNQPQHF TGTGCCAGCAGGCGGACAGGTAATCAGCCCCAGCATTTT TRBJ1-5 13 TRBD1 - TRBV5-8
CASSQFRGQEQPQHF TGTGCCAGCAGCCAATTCAGGGGGCAGGAACAGCCCCAGCATTTT TRBJ1-5 15 TRBD1 - TRBV16
CASGLVRRVGPDTQYF TGTGCTAGTGGTTTGGTACGCAGGGTTGGGCCAGATACGCAGTATTTT TRBJ2-3 16 - - TRBV12-5
CASSSGQSNEKLFF TGCGCCAGCAGCTCGGGACAGTCTAATGAAAAACTGTTTTTT TRBJ1-4 14 TRBD1 - TRBV5-1
CASRHTPSTNEKLFF TGTGCCAGCAGACACACACCGTCAACTAATGAAAAACTGTTTTTT TRBJ1-4 15 - - TRBV5-5
CASISLNTEAFF TGTGCCAGCATAAGCTTGAACACTGAAGCTTTCTTT TRBJ1-1 12 - - TRBV6-6
CASSPPNSGGDEQFF TGTGCCAGCAGCCCGCCTAATAGCGGGGGTGATGAGCAGTTCTTC TRBJ2-1 15 TRBD2 - TRBV4-2
CASTGEAFF TGTGCCAGCACGGGTGAAGCTTTCTTT TRBJ1-1 9 - - TRBV7-3
CASSLGQEFMNTEAFF TGCGCCAGCAGCTTGGGACAGGAGTTTATGAACACTGAAGCTTTCTTT TRBJ1-1 16 - - TRBV5-1
CASSPGTGSPYEQYF TGTGCCAGCAGCCCCGGGACAGGGTCGCCCTACGAGCAGTACTTC TRBJ2-7 15 TRBD1 - TRBV11-2
CASSDLGGSGEKLFF TGTGCCAGCAGTGATCTCGGCGGCAGTGGGGAAAAACTGTTTTTT TRBJ1-4 15 - - TRBV25-1
CASSPRPRGTGGTETQYF TGTGCCAGCAGCCCTCGACCCAGGGGGACAGGGGGGACCGAGACCCAGTACTTC TRBJ2-5 18 TRBD1 few TRBV3-1/TRBV3-2
CASTTTGQNPYNEQFF TGTGCCAGCACCACGACAGGGCAGAACCCCTACAATGAGCAGTTCTTC TRBJ2-1 16 TRBD1 - TRBV5-4
CASSTTTGGHEQYF TGTGCCAGCAGTACCACGACAGGGGGTCACGAGCAGTACTTC TRBJ2-7 14 TRBD1 - TRBV6-5